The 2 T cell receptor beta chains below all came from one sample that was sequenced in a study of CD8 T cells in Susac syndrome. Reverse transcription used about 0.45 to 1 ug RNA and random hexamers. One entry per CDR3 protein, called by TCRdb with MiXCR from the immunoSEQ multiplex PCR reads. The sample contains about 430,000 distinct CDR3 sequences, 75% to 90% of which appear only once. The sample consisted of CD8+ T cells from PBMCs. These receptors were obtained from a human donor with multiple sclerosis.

The DNA of the CDR3 is TGTGCCAGCAGCCAAGACAGGCCCTACGAGCAGTACTTC. This sequence encodes CASSQDRPYEQYF. The V and J genes are TRBV14 and TRBJ2-7; D gene unclear. The CDR3 is made up of 13 amino acids. Trimming cost V 0 bases and J 2 bases, with 5 bases left between them. Germline V gene sequence: CDR1 SGHDN, CDR2 FVKESK.

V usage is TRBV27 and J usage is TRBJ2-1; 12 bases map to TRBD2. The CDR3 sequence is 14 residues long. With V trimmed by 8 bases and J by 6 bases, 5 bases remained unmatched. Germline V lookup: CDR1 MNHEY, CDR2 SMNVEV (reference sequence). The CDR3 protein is CASQRLAGVNEQFF. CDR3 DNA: TGTGCCAGCCAAAGACTAGCGGGAGTCAATGAGCAGTTCTTC.